This record concerns one T cell receptor (beta chain) sequence. Antigen: not known. TCRdb keeps only in-frame clones here, not all; method: immunoSEQ multiplex PCR. The table lists about 64,000 clones, roughly 90% of them singletons, with approximately 3% in the top ten. The data are from a study of OX40 agonist ivuxolimab in advanced cancers. Overall study results and limits: Some nonresponders likewise displayed low normalized T-cell clonal expansion.

The length of the CDR3 is 17 residues. Germline V lookup: CDR1 LNHNV, CDR2 YYDKDF (reference sequence). The V end lost 0 bases, the J end lost 0 bases, and 12 bases lay between the germline ends. The sample consisted of CD4+ or CD8+ T cells sorted from blood, taken in a trial of the OX40 agonist ivuxolimab. The chain joins TRBV15 to TRBJ2-4; no definite D call. The sequence came from an adult with an advanced solid tumor such as melanoma, head and neck, liver or kidney cancer. Here the CDR3 DNA reads TGTGCCACCAGCAGAGATCGGTCAATCAAAGCCAAAAACATTCAGTACTTC. Amino acids: CATSRDRSIKAKNIQYF. The full variable domain, its missing parts supplied by reference TRBV15 and TRBJ2-4, is DAMVIQNPRYQVTQFGKPVTLSCSQTLNHNVMYWYQQKSSQAPKLLFHYYDKDFNNEADTPDNFQSRRPNTSFCFLDIRSPGLGDTAMYLCATSRDRSIKAKNIQYFGAGTRLSVL.